Following are 17 T cell receptor beta chains from one sample sequenced in a study of blood T cell repertoires in COVID-19. Only in-frame clones appear in the TCRdb table, and some are missing; sequencing was by immunoSEQ multiplex PCR. This sample has some 200,000 clones, with about 80% found just once. The sequenced material came from peripheral blood. All receptors come from a woman between 45 and 65 years old with active or convalescent COVID-19.

This chain joins TRBV10-3 and TRBJ1-1; D call uncertain. This CDR3 has 12 amino acids. CDR1 ENHRY and CDR2 SYGVKD come from the germline V gene. V lost 3 bases and J 11 bases, leaving 13 bases between the germline ends. This chain's CDR3 is CAISDQAREAFF. The CDR3 DNA reads TGTGCCATCAGTGATCAGGCCCGAGAGGCTTTCTTT.

The chain is built from TRBV5-6 and TRBJ1-2; the match to TRBD1 covers 7 bases. The CDR3 covers 13 residues. Germline lookup yields CDR1 SGHDT and CDR2 YYEEEE. The trim removed 4 bases at V and 7 bases at J, leaving 7 bases unmatched. The CDR3 sequence is CASSLTGFGGYTF. The CDR3 DNA follows: TGTGCCAGCAGCCTGACAGGGTTCGGTGGCTACACCTTC.

The chain couples TRBV27 to TRBJ2-3; unclear D gene. The V end lost 4 bases, the J end lost 6 bases, and 11 bases lay between the germline ends. This CDR3 has 13 amino acids. Germline V lookup: CDR1 MNHEY, CDR2 SMNVEV (reference sequence). The CDR3 DNA is TGTGCCAGCAGTTCCCTCCGTGTGGATACGCAGTATTTT. It encodes CASSSLRVDTQYF.

This chain uses TRBV15 with TRBJ1-2, with D unclear. The CDR3 is 12 amino acids. V was clipped by 3 bases and J by 8 bases, with 10 bases between them. From germline, CDR1 is LNHNV and CDR2 YYDKDF (reference sequence). The DNA of the CDR3 is TGTGCCACCAGCAGCGGTCACGGGGGCTACACCTTC. Residues: CATSSGHGGYTF.

This clone has only a few counts. The CDR3 DNA is TGTGCCAGTAGTGGAACTAGCGGGAGGCAAGAGACCCAGTACTTC. This encodes CASSGTSGRQETQYF. This chain joins TRBV19 and TRBJ2-5; TRBD2 matches at 12 bases. The germline V gene has CDR1 LNHDA and CDR2 SQIVND (reference sequence). The CDR3 covers 15 residues. V gave up 5 bases and J gave up 2 bases; unmatched junction bases: 3.

This CDR3 reads CASSRYRGTEAFF. The DNA of the CDR3 is TGTGCCAGCAGTCGCTACAGGGGGACTGAAGCTTTCTTT. The chain combines TRBV6-2 or TRBV6-3 with TRBJ1-1, with 8 positions matching TRBD1. V shed 5 bases and J 5 bases; nucleotides not matched to a gene: 4. The CDR3 has 13 amino acids. Germline V gives CDR1 MNHEY, CDR2 SVGEGT.

This chain connects TRBV5-3 to TRBJ1-6; TRBD1 aligns across 9 bases. TRBV5-3 is an ORF for which the function is uncertain. The CDR3 runs to 16 residues. Trimming cost V 5 bases and J 9 bases; bases outside gene matches: 12. The CDR3 reads CARRLRSGQGVSPLHF. CDR3 bases: TGTGCCAGAAGGTTACGGTCGGGACAGGGTGTTTCACCCCTCCACTTT.

The chain has TRBV6-5 and TRBJ2-6, with D perhaps matching TRBD1 (6 bases). The CDR3 length is 16 residues. Trimming took 0 bases from V and 0 from J, leaving 6 bases between them. The germline gives CDR1 MNHEY, CDR2 SVGAGI. The CDR3 sequence: CASSYSGASGANVLTF. Here the CDR3 DNA reads TGTGCCAGCAGTTACTCGGGGGCCTCTGGGGCCAACGTCCTGACTTTC.

This clone came up once. V is TRBV19 and J is TRBJ1-1, with unresolved D. The V end was cut by 4 bases, the J end by 3 bases, with 9 bases between. The CDR3 extends over 13 amino acids. CDR1 and CDR2 from the germline V gene are LNHDA and SQIVND (reference sequence). CDR3 in DNA: TGTGCCAGTAGTACCGGGAGGGACACTGAAGCTTTCTTT. It codes for CASSTGRDTEAFF.

This sequence joins TRBV3-1 (or the pseudogene TRBV3-2) and TRBJ1-2; no firm D call. The CDR3 sequence is 14 residues long. The germline gives CDR1 LGHDT, CDR2 YNNKEL (reference sequence). Trimming removed 2 bases from V and 0 bases from J, with 7 bases in between. CDR3 loop: CASSQTGANYGYTF. The CDR3 region has the DNA TGTGCCAGCAGCCAAACGGGAGCTAACTATGGCTACACCTTC.

V and J are TRBV21-1 and TRBJ2-7; TRBD1, as called in the table, went unchecked against the DNA. TRBV21-1 is an annotated pseudogene. The CDR3 runs to 16 residues. DNA of the CDR3: TGTGCCAGCAGCAAAGTTGGGACAGTGAGCTCCTACGAGCAGTACTTC. Residues: CASSKVGTVSSYEQYF.

The chain carries TRBV6-5 and TRBJ1-2; possible D gene TRBD1, 5 bases. Trimming stripped 0 bases from V and 4 bases from J, with 12 bases between. Germline V gene data show CDR1 as MNHEY and CDR2 as SVGAGI. This CDR3 region has 15 residues. The CDR3 DNA sequence: TGTGCCAGCAGTTACTCGAGCGCCAGGGCCTATGGCTACACCTTC. It codes for CASSYSSARAYGYTF.

This sequence joins TRBV7-2 and TRBJ2-1; D not resolved. The V gene lost 1 base and the J gene lost 6 bases, with 10 bases spanning the gap. The CDR3 totals 14 residues. Germline V CDR1 and CDR2: SGHTA, FQGNSA. DNA of the CDR3: TGTGCCAGCAGCTTAGGGCTAGGTGTCAATGAGCAGTTCTTC. It encodes CASSLGLGVNEQFF. Variable domain in full (rest from reference TRBV7-2 and TRBJ2-1): GAGVSQSPSNKVTEKGKDVELRCDPISGHTALYWYRQSLGQGLEFLIYFQGNSAPDKSGLPSDRFSAERTGGSVSTLTIQRTQQEDSAVYLCASSLGLGVNEQFFGPGTRLTVL.

This clone was observed a few times. V and J are TRBV7-8 and TRBJ2-3; D is ambiguous. Per germline, CDR1 SGHVS and CDR2 FQNEAQ. The CDR3 totals 16 residues. V lost 2 bases and J lost 1, with 13 bases in between. The CDR3 region is CASSLSTARRTDTQYF. In DNA form, the CDR3 reads TGTGCCAGCAGCTTAAGCACTGCGCGTCGCACAGATACGCAGTATTTT.

The chain couples TRBV6-5 to TRBJ1-2, with D uncertain. This CDR3 spans 12 amino acids. In germline, CDR1 is MNHEY, CDR2 SVGAGI. Trimming left V 0 bases short and J 12 bases short, with 11 bases between. CDR3 sequence: CASSYSRRRDTF. In DNA form, the CDR3 reads TGTGCCAGCAGTTACTCGAGGCGGAGGGACACCTTC.

This clone was seen a few times. The chain is built from TRBV28 and TRBJ1-1; the D gene is possibly TRBD1 (6 bases). V was cut by 6 bases and J by 3 bases, with 17 bases left in between. This CDR3 region has 15 residues. Germline V gene lookup returns CDR1 MDHEN and CDR2 SYDVKM. CDR3 protein: CASRSGQSRYTEAFF. CDR3 bases: TGTGCCAGCAGATCCGGACAGTCTAGGTACACTGAAGCTTTCTTT.

The chain couples TRBV7-2 to TRBJ2-1; possibly TRBD2 for D (6 bases). V gave up 1 base and J gave up 10 bases, with 17 bases separating them. CDR1 and CDR2 (germline): SGHTA, FQGNSA. This CDR3 contains 15 residues. CDR3 coding DNA: TGTGCCAGCAGCTTAGGCGGCGGGACCTCAAGGGAGCAGTTCTTC. It yields the protein CASSLGGGTSREQFF.